The 28 T cell receptor beta chains below all came from one sample that was sequenced in a study of neurological immune-mediated disorders (dated by TCRdb to the late 2010s). The protocol used for the library was 5' RACE. Sequencing relied on an Illumina HiSeq 2500. The public reads were quality trimmed at Q25 with fastp and then assembled into clones with MiXCR by TCRdb, keeping productive beta chains. Entries are consolidated by CDR3 protein sequence, retaining the most common genes and DNA. This sample comprises fewer than 40,000 distinct CDR3 sequences, approximately 4.3% of them detected only once. Of the sample, roughly 23% is held by the ten largest clones. Sequencing used PBMCs. Receptor source: a man aged 18 to 29 in good health.

The table lists this clonotype with many counts. This chain links TRBV20-1 with TRBJ1-1, with TRBD1 identical over 8 bases. The CDR3 runs to 14 residues. Unmatched junction bases numbered 9, after V lost 5 bases and J lost 4 bases. From germline, CDR1 is DFQATT and CDR2 SNEGSKA (reference sequence). The CDR3 spells CSASRGQGTTEAFF. The DNA of the CDR3 is TGCAGTGCTTCTCGCGGACAGGGCACCACTGAAGCTTTCTTT.

This clonotype has at least ten counts. This chain connects TRBV10-3 to TRBJ2-7; possibly TRBD1 for D (5 bases). The CDR3 length is 12 residues. The ends were cut back, 10 bases at V and 0 bases at J, with 10 bases in the middle. CDR1 and CDR2 (germline): ENHRY, SYGVKD. CDR3 in DNA: TGTGCCACGACAGACAGCTCCTACGAGCAGTACTTC. Encoded protein: CATTDSSYEQYF.

The count of this clonotype is one. An end of the junction does not agree with germline; a read error may underlie this. The rearrangement uses TRBV12-3 or TRBV12-4 and TRBJ2-7, with 8 bases aligning to TRBD1. This CDR3 region has 13 residues. CDR3 nucleotide sequence: TGTGTCAGCAGGGGAGACAGGGGCTACGAGCAGTACTTC. Translation: CVSRGDRGYEQYF.

This clonotype occurred many times. This sequence joins TRBV4-3 and TRBJ1-4; TRBD1 agrees at 7 bases. V shed 1 base and J 6 bases; nucleotides not matched to a gene: 5. The CDR3 contains 15 residues. Germline CDR1 LGHNA, CDR2 YSLEER. The chain's CDR3 is CASSQGQGGDEKLFF. Here the CDR3 DNA reads TGCGCCAGCAGCCAAGGACAGGGAGGGGATGAAAAACTGTTTTTT.

This clonotype was counted many times. The genes are TRBV24-1 and TRBJ2-2, with a possible D match to TRBD2 (6 bases). CDR1 KGHDR and CDR2 SFDVKD come from the germline V gene. The germline V and J ends were trimmed by 6 bases and 5 bases, with 6 bases remaining between them. The CDR3 has 12 residues. CDR3 sequence (DNA): TGTGCCACCAGTCGGGAGACCGGGGAGCTGTTTTTT. Encoded protein: CATSRETGELFF.

This clonotype occurred many times. The chain couples TRBV6-2 or TRBV6-3 to TRBJ1-1, with D hard to call. Trimming took off 0 bases at V and 4 bases at J, with 15 bases between the two ends. The CDR3 has 16 residues. The germline CDR1 and CDR2 sequences are MNHEY and SVGEGT. The CDR3 nucleotides are TGTGCCAGCAGTTACTCGACACTATATTTGGCCACTGAAGCTTTCTTT. Protein: CASSYSTLYLATEAFF.

The chain employs TRBV20-1 and TRBJ2-7, with D maybe TRBD1 (5 bases). CDR1 and CDR2 from the germline V gene are DFQATT and SNEGSKA (reference sequence). Trimming took 6 bases from V and 4 from J, leaving 13 bases between them. This CDR3 is built from 12 residues. The CDR3 sequence is CSAPDSVYEQYF. DNA for the CDR3: TGCAGTGCCCCCGACAGCGTGTACGAGCAGTACTTC.

This clonotype was counted ten times or more. The chain employs TRBV19 and TRBJ1-5, with TRBD1 identical over 7 bases. Germline V gene sequence: CDR1 LNHDA, CDR2 SQIVND (reference sequence). This CDR3 has 14 amino acids. Trimming removed 4 bases from V and 5 bases from J; junction bases left unmatched: 5. CDR3 amino acids: CASSKLTGDQPQHF. The CDR3 coding sequence is TGTGCCAGTAGTAAACTAACAGGGGATCAGCCCCAGCATTTT.

Ten or more counts support this clonotype. This rearrangement joins TRBV27 to TRBJ1-1; 7 positions match TRBD1. The CDR3 length is 17 residues. The V and J ends lost 5 bases and 2 bases, in that order; junction bases with no gene match: 14. CDR1 is MNHEY, CDR2 SMNVEV, per germline (reference sequence). The CDR3 coding sequence is TGTGCCAGCAGTCTTTATGGGCAAGGGACAGCTAACACTGAAGCTTTCTTT. As protein: CASSLYGQGTANTEAFF.

This clonotype was observed many times. J is TRBJ2-3 and V is TRBV6-5; 8 nucleotides line up with TRBD2. V was clipped by 5 bases and J by 4 bases; unmatched bases: 8. Germline values: CDR1 MNHEY, CDR2 SVGAGI. This CDR3 is built from 15 residues. The CDR3 sequence is CASSARGVLPDTQYF. The DNA for the CDR3 is TGTGCCAGCAGTGCGCGGGGGGTGTTGCCAGATACGCAGTATTTT.

In its sample, this clonotype was seen many times. The chain employs TRBV12-3 or TRBV12-4 and TRBJ2-2; 8 nucleotides agree with TRBD1. J gave up 2 bases and V 6 bases, and 5 bases lay outside the gene matches. The CDR3 has 15 amino acids. CDR3 bases: TGTGCCAGCAGAACCGGGACAGGCAACACCGGGGAGCTGTTTTTT. It is translated as CASRTGTGNTGELFF.

The table lists this clonotype with many counts. The chain couples TRBV10-3 to TRBJ2-7; TRBD1 matches 8 bases. With V trimmed by 6 bases and J by 1 base, 8 bases remained unmatched. This CDR3 has 15 residues. Germline V gene data show CDR1 as ENHRY and CDR2 as SYGVKD. CDR3: CAISSPGGRSYEQYF. The CDR3 DNA is TGTGCCATCAGCTCACCAGGGGGCCGATCCTACGAGCAGTACTTC.

This clonotype is medium-sized (0.01 to 0.1%) by share. The gene calls are TRBV14 and TRBJ2-7; weak D call: TRBD1 (6 bases). The CDR3 extends over 14 amino acids. Germline values: CDR1 SGHDN, CDR2 FVKESK. Trimming pared 5 bases from V and 0 bases from J, leaving 11 bases between. This chain's CDR3 is CASSAGVRSYEQYF. CDR3 nucleotides: TGTGCCAGCAGCGCAGGGGTCCGCTCCTACGAGCAGTACTTC. Drawing the rest from reference TRBV14 and TRBJ2-7, the complete variable domain is EAGVTQFPSHSVIEKGQTVTLRCDPISGHDNLYWYRRVMGKEIKFLLHFVKESKQDESGMPNNRFLAERTGGTYSTLKVQPAELEDSGVYFCASSAGVRSYEQYFGPGTRLTVT.

This clonotype was counted at least ten times. The chain combines TRBV10-3 with TRBJ2-7, with D tentatively TRBD2 (5 bases). The CDR3 is made up of 14 amino acids. The V and J ends lost 8 bases and 5 bases respectively, with 19 bases between them. Per germline, CDR1 ENHRY and CDR2 SYGVKD. CDR3 protein: CAIRINLASNEQYF. For the CDR3, the DNA is TGTGCCATCCGAATAAACCTAGCTTCGAACGAGCAGTACTTC.

The table lists this clonotype with many counts. This chain uses TRBV29-1 with TRBJ1-2; D is unclear. Germline CDR1 SQVTM, CDR2 ANQGSEA. Trimming stripped 3 bases from V and 8 bases from J, with 10 bases between. CDR3 length equals 11 residues. CDR3 loop: CSVDYIGGYTF. The CDR3 coding sequence is TGCAGCGTTGACTACATAGGCGGCTACACCTTC.

This clonotype came up many times. The chain recombines TRBV25-1 with TRBJ1-1, with D possibly being TRBD1 (5 bases). V was clipped by 7 bases and J by 4 bases, with 19 bases between them. CDR1 is MGHDK, CDR2 SYGVNS, per germline. This CDR3 contains 15 residues. The CDR3 protein is CASTPPGGRRTEAFF. The CDR3 DNA sequence: TGTGCCAGCACCCCACCCGGGGGTCGACGCACTGAAGCTTTCTTT.

Ten or more counts support this clonotype. The rearrangement joins TRBV20-1 to TRBJ2-3; 9 nucleotides align to TRBD2. The V gene's germline CDR1 is DFQATT and CDR2 SNEGSKA (reference sequence). CDR3 length equals 15 residues. Trimming removed 3 bases from V and 2 bases from J; junction bases left unmatched: 6. CDR3 sequence: CSASRPSGATDTQYF. In DNA, the CDR3 is TGCAGTGCTAGTCGGCCTAGCGGGGCCACAGATACGCAGTATTTT.

This clonotype was observed many times. Compared with germline, one end of the junction differs, possibly owing to a read error. This chain uses TRBV7-7 with TRBJ2-5, with D tentatively TRBD1 (5 bases). Germline V lookup: CDR1 SSHAT, CDR2 FNYEAQ (reference sequence). This CDR3 has 15 residues. CDR3 amino acids: CASSLVQGTQETQYF. CDR3 nucleotide sequence: TGTGCTAGCAGCTTAGTCCAGGGAACCCAAGAGACCCAGTACTTC.

The sample holds many counts of this clonotype. The gene calls are TRBV7-8 and TRBJ1-1; a possible D gene is TRBD1 (6 bases). Germline CDR1 SGHVS, CDR2 FQNEAQ. There are 15 residues in the CDR3. V lost 3 bases and J 0 bases, leaving 11 bases between the germline ends. This CDR3 is CASSLMGAMNTEAFF. Here the CDR3 DNA reads TGTGCCAGCAGCTTGATGGGGGCGATGAACACTGAAGCTTTCTTT.

This clonotype has at least ten counts. The J gene is TRBJ1-2, the V gene TRBV12-3 or TRBV12-4, with a weak D call TRBD1 (5 bases). The V end lost 3 bases, the J end lost 8 bases, and 19 bases lay between the germline ends. The CDR3 runs 15 residues. The CDR3 reads CASSFSRGDVLGYTF. CDR3 nucleotides: TGTGCCAGCAGTTTCTCGAGGGGCGATGTGTTAGGCTACACCTTC.

This clonotype was recorded at least ten times. This chain connects TRBV5-5 to TRBJ1-1; D is undetermined. Trimming shortened V by 3 bases and J by 5 bases, and 11 bases separated the two germline ends. There are 13 residues in the CDR3. The germline V gene encodes CDR1 SGHKS and CDR2 YYEKEE (reference sequence). CDR3 coding DNA: TGTGCCAGCAGCTCGGGCCTTGGGACTGAAGCTTTCTTT. This codes for CASSSGLGTEAFF. The full variable domain, in which reference TRBV5-5 and TRBJ1-1 provide the parts outside the CDR3, is DAGVTQSPTHLIKTRGQQVTLRCSPISGHKSVSWYQQVLGQGPQFIFQYYEKEERGRGNFPDRFSARQFPNYSSELNVNALLLGDSALYLCASSSGLGTEAFFGQGTRLTVV.

This clonotype has at least ten counts. The J gene is TRBJ1-4, the V gene TRBV7-9; D remains unclear. Germline V gene data show CDR1 as SEHNR and CDR2 as FQNEAQ (reference sequence). This CDR3 is built from 15 residues. Trimming pared 1 base from V and 8 bases from J, leaving 14 bases between. DNA for the CDR3: TGTGCCAGCAGCTTAGTCCCAGCCCGAGAAGAAAAACTGTTTTTT. Amino acid sequence: CASSLVPAREEKLFF.

This clonotype was counted many times. The V gene is TRBV3-1, the J gene TRBJ1-2; D is possibly TRBD1 (5 bases). V was pared by 8 bases and J by 4 bases, with 14 bases between. Per the germline V gene, CDR1 is LGHDT and CDR2 is YNNKEL (reference sequence). The CDR3 has 13 residues. Here the CDR3 DNA reads TGTGCCAGCTCAGGGAGGGAAAGCTATGGCTACACCTTC. Protein product: CASSGRESYGYTF. The variable domain in full, with the rest retrieved from reference TRBV3-1 and TRBJ1-2, is DTAVSQTPKYLVTQMGNDKSIKCEQNLGHDTMYWYKQDSKKFLKIMFSYNNKELIINETVPNRFSPKSPDKAHLNLHINSLELGDSAVYFCASSGRESYGYTFGSGTRLTVV.

This clonotype has at least ten counts. V gene TRBV7-9 combines with J gene TRBJ1-2, with D unclear. Germline CDR1 is SEHNR and CDR2 is FQNEAQ (reference sequence). CDR3 length: 13 amino acids. V was trimmed by 5 bases and J by 7 bases, leaving 14 bases between them. CDR3 amino acids: CASSPLRVGGYTF. DNA of the CDR3: TGTGCCAGCAGCCCTTTGAGGGTTGGTGGCTACACCTTC.

This clonotype occurred many times. J is TRBJ1-4 and V is TRBV20-1; maybe TRBD1 (6 bases). CDR3 length: 15 residues. CDR1 and CDR2 (germline): DFQATT, SNEGSKA (reference sequence). The germline V and J ends were trimmed by 5 bases and 8 bases, with 21 bases remaining between them. CDR3 sequence: CSAPQLGGVGEKLFF. The CDR3 DNA is TGCAGTGCTCCCCAGTTAGGGGGAGTAGGAGAAAAACTGTTTTTT.

This clonotype was seen many times. The chain uses TRBV20-1 and TRBJ2-1; TRBD1 agrees at 7 bases. Unmatched junction bases numbered 6, after V lost 2 bases and J lost 5 bases. The length of the CDR3 is 14 residues. CDR1 and CDR2 from the germline V gene are DFQATT and SNEGSKA (reference sequence). CDR3 DNA: TGCAGTGCTAGATCCGGGACAGTAGACAATGAGCAGTTCTTC. Protein: CSARSGTVDNEQFF.

This clonotype was counted ten times or more. The chain combines TRBV27 with TRBJ2-7, with D uncertain. Germline loops: CDR1 MNHEY, CDR2 SMNVEV (reference sequence). The CDR3 extends over 13 amino acids. Trimming removed 7 bases at V and 4 bases at J, with 14 bases between. The CDR3 sequence is CASTPRVGYEQYF. CDR3 bases: TGTGCCAGCACTCCAAGGGTCGGTTACGAGCAGTACTTC.

This clonotype was detected many times. This chain connects TRBV7-2 to TRBJ2-5; 12 positions match TRBD2. Trimming cost V 5 bases and J 1 base; bases outside gene matches: 5. Per the germline V gene, CDR1 is SGHTA and CDR2 is FQGNSA. The CDR3 sequence is 16 residues long. CDR3 loop: CASSPGLAGSQETQYF. The CDR3 region has the DNA TGTGCCAGCAGCCCCGGACTAGCGGGGAGCCAAGAGACCCAGTACTTC.